The rows below give T cell receptor beta chains drawn from one sample of a study of T cell repertoires in cytomegalovirus infection. TCRdb redid the calling of the reads with MiXCR, one entry per CDR3 protein. Of some 600,000 distinct CDR3 sequences in the sample, 20% to 30% were seen once. Sequences were obtained from CD8+ T cells from PBMCs. These receptors were obtained from a human donor in good health (CMV status not recorded). Some clones in this sample may be carry-over from other donors' samples. CDR3s include the opening cysteine and the closing phenylalanine or tryptophan. The D gene is left open where the match is weak. A clone size is listed for some rows: how often the clone was seen (once, few, many), or a class if it is expanded.

v_gene: TRBV5-6; abundance: -; j_gene: TRBJ2-5; len: 15; d_gene: TRBD1; CDR3aa: CASSLGVRGRETQYF; CDR3nt: TGTGCCAGCAGCTTGGGAGTCAGGGGGCGAGAGACCCAGTACTTC
v_gene: TRBV2; abundance: -; j_gene: TRBJ2-1; len: 16; d_gene: -; CDR3aa: CASSGLQGLSYNEQFF; CDR3nt: TGTGCCAGCAGTGGCCTTCAGGGTCTTTCCTACAATGAGCAGTTCTTC
v_gene: TRBV29-1; abundance: few; j_gene: TRBJ1-2; len: 18; d_gene: -; CDR3aa: CSVELVRPDLVGTYGYTF; CDR3nt: TGCAGCGTTGAACTTGTAAGGCCGGACCTGGTGGGGACCTATGGCTACACCTTC
v_gene: TRBV4-3; abundance: -; j_gene: TRBJ2-3; len: 17; d_gene: -; CDR3aa: CASSQALGEEDVGTQYF; CDR3nt: TGCGCCAGCAGCCAAGCGCTTGGGGAGGAGGACGTCGGTACGCAGTATTTT
v_gene: TRBV10-3; abundance: -; j_gene: TRBJ1-2; len: 21; d_gene: TRBD1; CDR3aa: CAIRHTLTPGQGQKANYGYTF; CDR3nt: TGTGCCATCAGACACACGCTCACCCCAGGACAGGGCCAAAAAGCTAACTATGGCTACACCTTC
v_gene: TRBV7-4; abundance: -; j_gene: TRBJ2-7; len: 17; d_gene: TRBD1; CDR3aa: CASSPRRGQGPIYEQYF; CDR3nt: TGTGCCAGCAGCCCTCGCCGGGGACAGGGTCCGATCTACGAGCAGTACTTC
v_gene: TRBV7-8; abundance: many; j_gene: TRBJ2-7; len: 15; d_gene: -; CDR3aa: CASSPGAGLSYEQYF; CDR3nt: TGTGCCAGCAGCCCGGGGGCAGGGCTGAGCTACGAGCAGTACTTC
v_gene: TRBV20-1; abundance: -; j_gene: TRBJ1-5; len: 15; d_gene: TRBD1; CDR3aa: CSAPSGTGGSAPQHF; CDR3nt: TGCAGTGCCCCGTCCGGGACAGGGGGGAGTGCGCCCCAGCATTTT
v_gene: TRBV20-1; abundance: -; j_gene: TRBJ2-3; len: 19; d_gene: TRBD2; CDR3aa: CSARDGGLAGGPSTDTQYF; CDR3nt: TGCAGTGCTAGAGATGGGGGACTAGCGGGGGGCCCTAGCACAGATACGCAGTATTTT
v_gene: TRBV27; abundance: -; j_gene: TRBJ2-1; len: 13; d_gene: -; CDR3aa: CASSLQEVGEQFF; CDR3nt: TGTGCCAGCAGTTTACAAGAGGTCGGTGAGCAGTTCTTC
v_gene: TRBV5-1; abundance: -; j_gene: TRBJ1-1; len: 16; d_gene: TRBD1; CDR3aa: CASSPPDRGLDTEAFF; CDR3nt: TGCGCCAGCAGCCCGCCGGACAGGGGGCTCGACACTGAAGCTTTCTTT
v_gene: TRBV2; abundance: -; j_gene: TRBJ1-1; len: 15; d_gene: -; CDR3aa: CASSDFTDVRAEAFF; CDR3nt: TGTGCCAGCAGTGATTTTACCGATGTGAGGGCTGAAGCTTTCTTT
v_gene: TRBV6-6; abundance: -; j_gene: TRBJ2-3; len: 10; d_gene: -; CDR3aa: CASLGATQYF; CDR3nt: TGTGCGAGTTTGGGGGCAACGCAGTATTTT
v_gene: TRBV29-1; abundance: few; j_gene: TRBJ2-7; len: 15; d_gene: TRBD1; CDR3aa: CSVEVTGTGFSEQYF; CDR3nt: TGCAGCGTTGAAGTAACCGGGACAGGGTTTTCCGAGCAGTACTTC
v_gene: TRBV7-9; abundance: -; j_gene: TRBJ2-3; len: 16; d_gene: -; CDR3aa: CASSHPGDLEEDTQYF; CDR3nt: TGTGCCAGCAGCCATCCCGGGGACCTGGAGGAAGATACGCAGTATTTT
v_gene: TRBV6-5; abundance: -; j_gene: TRBJ1-6; len: 16; d_gene: -; CDR3aa: CASSYRPPDPNSPLHF; CDR3nt: TGTGCCAGCAGTTACCGACCCCCGGACCCCAATTCACCCCTCCACTTT
v_gene: TRBV7-7; abundance: many; j_gene: TRBJ1-3; len: 13; d_gene: -; CDR3aa: CASSSDGGNTIYF; CDR3nt: TGTGCTAGCAGCTCGGACGGTGGAAACACCATATATTTT
v_gene: TRBV12-3/TRBV12-4; abundance: few; j_gene: TRBJ2-7; len: 13; d_gene: -; CDR3aa: CASSFNPTYEQYF; CDR3nt: TGTGCCAGCAGTTTCAACCCAACCTACGAGCAGTACTTC
v_gene: TRBV4-1; abundance: -; j_gene: TRBJ2-3; len: 14; d_gene: -; CDR3aa: CASSQVGDLDTQYF; CDR3nt: TGCGCCAGCAGCCAAGTGGGAGATTTGGATACGCAGTATTTT
v_gene: TRBV28; abundance: few; j_gene: TRBJ1-4; len: 13; d_gene: -; CDR3aa: CVTLTGLNEKLFF; CDR3nt: TGTGTCACCCTCACAGGACTGAATGAAAAACTGTTTTTT
v_gene: TRBV11-2; abundance: -; j_gene: TRBJ2-5; len: 16; d_gene: -; CDR3aa: CASSLEWGGAQKTQYF; CDR3nt: TGTGCCAGCAGCTTAGAATGGGGGGGGGCCCAAAAGACCCAGTACTTC
v_gene: TRBV7-9; abundance: -; j_gene: TRBJ1-1; len: 15; d_gene: -; CDR3aa: CATVEPGDMNTEAFF; CDR3nt: TGTGCCACGGTTGAGCCAGGGGACATGAACACTGAAGCTTTCTTT
v_gene: TRBV6-6; abundance: -; j_gene: TRBJ2-3; len: 12; d_gene: -; CDR3aa: CATQLSADTQYF; CDR3nt: TGTGCCACCCAGTTGAGTGCAGATACGCAGTATTTT
v_gene: TRBV10-3; abundance: -; j_gene: TRBJ1-5; len: 15; d_gene: -; CDR3aa: CAISGGRSSNQPQHF; CDR3nt: TGTGCCATCAGTGGGGGTAGGAGTAGCAATCAGCCCCAGCATTTT
v_gene: TRBV11-2; abundance: -; j_gene: TRBJ2-1; len: 17; d_gene: TRBD2; CDR3aa: CASSLGGLAVIYNEQFF; CDR3nt: TGTGCCAGCAGCTTAGGTGGACTAGCGGTTATCTACAATGAGCAGTTCTTC
v_gene: TRBV6-1; abundance: -; j_gene: TRBJ1-1; len: 14; d_gene: -; CDR3aa: CASSPWDTYTEAFF; CDR3nt: TGTGCCAGCAGCCCGTGGGACACTTACACTGAAGCTTTCTTT
v_gene: TRBV20-1; abundance: -; j_gene: TRBJ2-5; len: 16; d_gene: -; CDR3aa: CSAPIPERALQETQYF; CDR3nt: TGCAGTGCTCCCATTCCGGAGCGGGCCCTCCAAGAGACCCAGTACTTC
v_gene: TRBV28; abundance: few; j_gene: TRBJ2-2; len: 15; d_gene: -; CDR3aa: CATAPGHRRAGELFF; CDR3nt: TGTGCCACTGCGCCGGGACACCGAAGGGCCGGGGAGCTGTTTTTT
v_gene: TRBV2; abundance: few; j_gene: TRBJ2-1; len: 14; d_gene: TRBD1; CDR3aa: CASSELDRVYEQFF; CDR3nt: TGTGCCAGCAGTGAATTGGACAGGGTGTATGAGCAGTTCTTC
v_gene: TRBV15; abundance: many; j_gene: TRBJ2-1; len: 16; d_gene: TRBD1; CDR3aa: CATSRGWTGLYNEQFF; CDR3nt: TGTGCCACCAGCAGAGGATGGACAGGCCTCTACAATGAGCAGTTCTTC
v_gene: TRBV7-6; abundance: -; j_gene: TRBJ2-2; len: 12; d_gene: -; CDR3aa: CASSSLGPELFF; CDR3nt: TGTGCCAGCAGCTCCCTCGGCCCGGAGCTGTTTTTT
v_gene: TRBV6-1; abundance: many; j_gene: TRBJ1-2; len: 12; d_gene: -; CDR3aa: CASRDRFYGYTF; CDR3nt: TGTGCCAGCAGGGACCGGTTCTATGGCTACACCTTC
v_gene: TRBV5-4; abundance: few; j_gene: TRBJ1-5; len: 14; d_gene: TRBD1; CDR3aa: CASSVQGAGQPQHF; CDR3nt: TGTGCCAGCAGCGTACAGGGGGCAGGTCAGCCCCAGCATTTT
v_gene: TRBV7-8; abundance: many; j_gene: TRBJ2-1; len: 17; d_gene: -; CDR3aa: CASSLIPQGRLSNEQFF; CDR3nt: TGTGCCAGCAGCTTAATCCCCCAGGGGAGACTCTCCAATGAGCAGTTCTTC
v_gene: TRBV28; abundance: many; j_gene: TRBJ1-3; len: 15; d_gene: TRBD1; CDR3aa: CASRGTGAFGNTIYF; CDR3nt: TGTGCCAGCAGAGGGACAGGGGCATTTGGAAACACCATATATTTT
v_gene: TRBV10-3; abundance: few; j_gene: TRBJ1-5; len: 15; d_gene: -; CDR3aa: CAISESRGYNQPQHF; CDR3nt: TGTGCCATCAGTGAGTCGCGAGGTTACAATCAGCCCCAGCATTTT
v_gene: TRBV20-1; abundance: -; j_gene: TRBJ2-2; len: 16; d_gene: -; CDR3aa: CSARDLEGMNTGELFF; CDR3nt: TGCAGTGCTAGAGATCTGGAGGGGATGAACACCGGGGAGCTGTTTTTT
v_gene: TRBV19; abundance: few; j_gene: TRBJ2-1; len: 16; d_gene: TRBD2; CDR3aa: CASSPELAGSTRTQFF; CDR3nt: TGTGCCAGTAGCCCAGAACTAGCGGGGTCTACCCGGACCCAGTTCTTC
v_gene: TRBV6-6; abundance: -; j_gene: TRBJ2-1; len: 16; d_gene: TRBD2; CDR3aa: CASSYGWPGGPTEQFF; CDR3nt: TGTGCCAGCAGTTACGGATGGCCGGGGGGGCCTACTGAGCAGTTCTTC
v_gene: TRBV5-1; abundance: once; j_gene: TRBJ2-5; len: 15; d_gene: -; CDR3aa: CASSNEGGGGETQYF; CDR3nt: TGCGCCAGCAGCAACGAGGGAGGGGGCGGAGAGACCCAGTACTTC
v_gene: TRBV6-8; abundance: -; j_gene: TRBJ2-3; len: 15; d_gene: TRBD2; CDR3aa: CASSLIGGASDTQYF; CDR3nt: TGTGCCAGCAGTCTCATCGGGGGGGCCTCAGATACGCAGTATTTT
v_gene: TRBV7-9; abundance: -; j_gene: TRBJ2-2; len: 19; d_gene: TRBD2; CDR3aa: CASSLDRLAGGLSTGELFF; CDR3nt: TGTGCCAGCAGCTTAGACCGACTAGCGGGGGGGCTATCAACCGGGGAGCTGTTTTTT
v_gene: TRBV5-1; abundance: few; j_gene: TRBJ1-2; len: 11; d_gene: -; CDR3aa: CASSSEGGYTF; CDR3nt: TGCGCCAGCAGCTCCGAGGGAGGCTACACCTTC
v_gene: TRBV7-9; abundance: many; j_gene: TRBJ1-2; len: 16; d_gene: TRBD1; CDR3aa: CASSLGRDRVNYGYTF; CDR3nt: TGTGCCAGCAGCTTAGGGCGGGACAGGGTGAACTATGGCTACACCTTC
v_gene: TRBV14; abundance: few; j_gene: TRBJ1-1; len: 14; d_gene: -; CDR3aa: CASSQVEGSTEAFF; CDR3nt: TGTGCCAGCAGCCAAGTTGAGGGTAGCACTGAAGCTTTCTTT
v_gene: TRBV6-2/TRBV6-3; abundance: few; j_gene: TRBJ1-4; len: 17; d_gene: -; CDR3aa: CASSEFQQGYSNEKLFF; CDR3nt: TGTGCCAGCAGTGAATTCCAACAGGGTTATTCTAATGAAAAACTGTTTTTT
v_gene: TRBV7-9; abundance: -; j_gene: TRBJ1-2; len: 12; d_gene: TRBD1; CDR3aa: CASSLDRGGYTF; CDR3nt: TGTGCCAGCAGCCTCGACAGGGGCGGCTACACCTTC
v_gene: TRBV28; abundance: few; j_gene: TRBJ2-1; len: 13; d_gene: TRBD2; CDR3aa: CASSPPGREGQFF; CDR3nt: TGTGCCAGCAGTCCCCCTGGGCGGGAGGGGCAGTTCTTC
v_gene: TRBV6-2/TRBV6-3; abundance: -; j_gene: TRBJ2-1; len: 17; d_gene: TRBD2; CDR3aa: CASSYNLPRGDYNKQFF; CDR3nt: TGTGCCAGCAGTTACAACCTCCCGCGGGGGGATTACAATAAGCAGTTCTTC
v_gene: TRBV7-8; abundance: many; j_gene: TRBJ1-1; len: 16; d_gene: -; CDR3aa: CASRHGGGDLNTEAFF; CDR3nt: TGTGCCAGCAGGCACGGAGGGGGAGATCTGAACACTGAAGCTTTCTTT
v_gene: TRBV20-1; abundance: -; j_gene: TRBJ1-5; len: 16; d_gene: -; CDR3aa: CSARDRRPFSNQPQHF; CDR3nt: TGCAGTGCTAGAGATCGGCGGCCCTTTAGCAATCAGCCCCAGCATTTT
v_gene: TRBV6-1; abundance: -; j_gene: TRBJ1-1; len: 15; d_gene: -; CDR3aa: CASSLYRVGNTEAFF; CDR3nt: TGTGCCAGCAGTTTATACAGGGTCGGGAACACTGAAGCTTTCTTT
v_gene: TRBV2; abundance: few; j_gene: TRBJ2-1; len: 13; d_gene: -; CDR3aa: CASTDIPLYEQFF; CDR3nt: TGTGCCAGCACCGATATCCCTCTCTATGAGCAGTTCTTC